This note documents a single T cell receptor beta chain sequence. The antigen is not known. The germline V and J ends were trimmed by 1 base and 3 bases, with 18 bases remaining between them. CDR3 length equals 17 residues. Looked up from germline, CDR1 is SGHAT and CDR2 is FQNNGV. The data were obtained in a study of cytotoxic CD8 clonotypes in ibrutinib-treated CLL. General study findings and limits: Clonality rose at ibrutinib response and fell back toward baseline at progression. Public clonotypes were seen rarely and were contracted or stable on treatment.

TCRdb's copy holds only in-frame clones and misses some; the assay was immunoSEQ multiplex PCR. This sample has some 92,000 clones, with roughly three quarters found just once. The chain employs TRBV11-2 and TRBJ2-5, with unresolved D. The clonotype comes from a human donor with chronic lymphocytic leukemia. Sequencing was performed on PBMCs, taken after 24 months of ibrutinib treatment. The CDR3 reads CASSLAGSGTTKETQYF. The CDR3 nucleotides are TGTGCCAGCAGCTTAGCGGGCTCGGGCACTACTAAAGAGACCCAGTACTTC.